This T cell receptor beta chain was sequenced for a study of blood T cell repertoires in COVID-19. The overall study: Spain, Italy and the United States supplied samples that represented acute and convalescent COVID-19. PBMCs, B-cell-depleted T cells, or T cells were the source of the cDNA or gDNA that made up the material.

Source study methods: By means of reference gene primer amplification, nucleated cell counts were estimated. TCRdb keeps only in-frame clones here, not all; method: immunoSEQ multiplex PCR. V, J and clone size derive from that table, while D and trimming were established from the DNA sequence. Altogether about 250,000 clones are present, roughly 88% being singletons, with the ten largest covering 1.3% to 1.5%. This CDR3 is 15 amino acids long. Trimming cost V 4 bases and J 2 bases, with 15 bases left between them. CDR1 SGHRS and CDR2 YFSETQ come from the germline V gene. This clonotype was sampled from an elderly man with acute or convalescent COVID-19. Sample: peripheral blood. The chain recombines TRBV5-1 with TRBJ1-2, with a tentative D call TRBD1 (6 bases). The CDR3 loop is CASSRNPGDNYGYTF. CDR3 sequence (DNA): TGCGCCAGCAGCCGTAACCCAGGGGACAACTATGGCTACACCTTC. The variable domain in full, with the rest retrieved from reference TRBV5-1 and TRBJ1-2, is KAGVTQTPRYLIKTRGQQVTLSCSPISGHRSVSWYQQTPGQGLQFLFEYFSETQRNKGNFPGRFSGRQFSNSRSEMNVSTLELGDSALYLCASSRNPGDNYGYTFGSGTRLTVV.